This is a list of T cell receptor beta chains from one sample in a study of untreated major depressive disorder. Produced via immunoSEQ multiplex PCR; TCRdb's table is partial and in-frame only. The sample contains some 13,000 clones, about 89% of which appear only once. The sequenced material came from CD4+ T cells from PBMCs. The receptors shown here come from a woman between 25 and 40 years old with major depressive disorder. Both conserved end residues are part of each CDR3. Each record gives: V gene, J gene, CDR3 protein.

TRBV27	TRBJ2-1	CASSQTTGRGYNEQFF
TRBV5-1	TRBJ2-3	CASSFPVDFTDTQYF
TRBV25-1	TRBJ1-2	CASSEFVGGDYGYTF
TRBV7-9	TRBJ1-2	CASSPWGSLECTF
TRBV30	TRBJ2-7	CAWAGQGWNEQYF
TRBV2	TRBJ2-1	CASRARTSGDNEQFF
TRBV19	TRBJ1-1	CASSSPPDRSEAFF
TRBV7-6	TRBJ1-2	CASSLQGAYGYTF
TRBV5-6	TRBJ2-1	CASSLEVIRNEQFF
TRBV5-1	TRBJ2-3	CASSLGFGTGIDTQYF
TRBV18	TRBJ1-1	CASSPGRAAFF
TRBV2	TRBJ1-2	CASSRQGHYGYTF
TRBV19	TRBJ2-2	CASSLQVSNGELFF
TRBV6-1	TRBJ2-3	CASSGSGRTHTDTQYF
TRBV4-3	TRBJ2-2	CASSQELTGFNANTGELFF
TRBV7-6	TRBJ2-3	CASSPRGDGKDTQYF
TRBV19	TRBJ1-1	CASSLTGAKDTEAFF
TRBV2	TRBJ2-3	CASRTRTSRLTDTQYF
TRBV29-1	TRBJ1-4	CSVVTVGANEKLFF
TRBV5-6	TRBJ2-1	CASSSVAGEKYNEQFF
TRBV7-2	TRBJ1-5	CASSPTMTFQPQHF
TRBV7-9	TRBJ1-4	CASSLVYRGMSNEKLFF
TRBV18	TRBJ1-2	CASSPGPGDGYTF
TRBV7-8	TRBJ2-2	CASSLAGEGVGELFF
TRBV6-1	TRBJ1-4	CASTGQGIGEKLFF
TRBV2	TRBJ1-5	CASRGDLGGQPQHF
TRBV6-6	TRBJ1-5	CASSFGQQPQHF
TRBV27	TRBJ1-1	CASSFRGSFTEAFF
TRBV25-1	TRBJ2-3	CASRQLSTDTQYF
TRBV6-1	TRBJ2-5	CASSEIGSQETQYF
TRBV6-5	TRBJ1-5	CASWVRQGSNQPQHF
TRBV30	TRBJ2-7	CAWKDLYEQYF
TRBV6-5	TRBJ1-2	CASSYGGGGYTF
TRBV5-1	TRBJ2-3	CASSLTRDSLSSTDTQYF
TRBV20-1	TRBJ1-1	CSQISNTEAFF
TRBV25-1	TRBJ1-2	CASSERNEGWYGYTF
TRBV5-6	TRBJ1-2	CASSLMSVSYGYTF
TRBV9	TRBJ2-7	CASSVGPGSYEQYF
TRBV2	TRBJ2-7	CASSERWDEGAEQYF
TRBV4-1	TRBJ2-5	CASSPTGGGETQYF
TRBV7-2	TRBJ1-5	CASSSQGASSKQPQHF
TRBV5-4	TRBJ2-7	CASSLGVKGAYYEQYF
TRBV7-9	TRBJ2-7	CASSPRGYEQYF
TRBV19	TRBJ1-2	CASSSSKGERYYGYTF
TRBV11-2	TRBJ1-4	CASSFSGTGHEKLFF